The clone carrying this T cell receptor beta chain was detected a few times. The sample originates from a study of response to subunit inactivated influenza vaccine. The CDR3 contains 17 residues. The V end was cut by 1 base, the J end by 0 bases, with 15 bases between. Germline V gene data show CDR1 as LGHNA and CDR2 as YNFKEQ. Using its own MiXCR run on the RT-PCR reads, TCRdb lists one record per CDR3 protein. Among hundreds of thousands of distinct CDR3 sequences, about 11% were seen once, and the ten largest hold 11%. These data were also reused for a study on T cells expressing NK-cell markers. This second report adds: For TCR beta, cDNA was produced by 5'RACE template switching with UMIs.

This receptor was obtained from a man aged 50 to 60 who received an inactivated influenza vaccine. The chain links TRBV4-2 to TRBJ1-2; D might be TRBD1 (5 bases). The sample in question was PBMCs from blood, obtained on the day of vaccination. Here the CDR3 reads CASSQVPGTGANYGYTF. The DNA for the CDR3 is TGTGCCAGCAGCCAAGTTCCAGGAACAGGAGCTAACTATGGCTACACCTTC.